These T cell receptor beta chains were read from a single sample in a study of shared clonotypes between healthy human individuals. Method: immunoSEQ multiplex PCR; TCRdb's copy keeps in-frame clones and lacks some. The profile covers more than 1,200,000 clones, with about 98.5% appearing a single time and under 0.45% taken by the ten largest. The sequencing input was naive CD4+ T cells sorted from blood. These receptors came from a man younger than 40 in good health. The CDR3 runs from the conserved cysteine through the conserved F or W. Each record gives: D gene, J gene, clone size, CDR3 length, V gene, CDR3 DNA, CDR3 protein. A D gene is named only where the DNA matches it firmly. Rows give clone size only sometimes, using once, few, many, or a class for an expanded clone.

>.|TRBJ1-4|.|15|TRBV5-1
TGCGCCAGCAGCTTGGCTATGAGGGGTGATGAAAAACTGTTTTTT
CASSLAMRGDEKLFF
>.|TRBJ1-1|.|13|TRBV18
TGTGCCAGCTCACCCTCAGTGAACACTGAAGCTTTCTTT
CASSPSVNTEAFF
>.|TRBJ1-1|.|14|TRBV2
TGTGCCAGCAGTCCAGACAGCCAAAACACTGAAGCTTTCTTT
CASSPDSQNTEAFF
>.|TRBJ2-1|once|17|TRBV5-1
TGCGCCAGCAGCTTGGAGGGGCCGAGTCGGGGGAACAATGAGCAGTTCTTC
CASSLEGPSRGNNEQFF
>.|TRBJ1-5|.|19|TRBV5-8
TGTGCCACCCGCCGGGGAAGACCCGGATGGGGCCATAGCAATCAGCCCCAGCATTTT
CATRRGRPGWGHSNQPQHF
>TRBD1|TRBJ2-7|once|12|TRBV19
TGTGCCACTCGGGACAGCTCCTACGAGCAGTACTTC
CATRDSSYEQYF
>.|TRBJ2-7|.|14|TRBV19
TGTGCCAGTAGTAGTGGCGCCTCATCCTACGAGCAGTACTTC
CASSSGASSYEQYF
>.|TRBJ2-1|.|12|TRBV7-9
TGTGCCAGCAGCGCACCGGGACGTCGGCAGTTCTTC
CASSAPGRRQFF
>.|TRBJ2-7|.|17|TRBV25-1
TGTGCCAGCATGATGGTAGGGGTCCGAGACAGAACCTACGAGCAGTACTTC
CASMMVGVRDRTYEQYF
>.|TRBJ1-2|.|14|TRBV27
TGTGCCAGCAGACGTGCCGGGACCTCATATGGCTACACCTTC
CASRRAGTSYGYTF
>.|TRBJ2-7|once|14|TRBV5-1
TGCGCCAGCAGCTTGGCCGCGACAGCCTACGAGCAGTACTTC
CASSLAATAYEQYF
>.|TRBJ2-3|.|18|TRBV9
TGTGCCAGCAGCGTAGGGAGCTTGGGGGAATGGGACACAGATACGCAGTATTTT
CASSVGSLGEWDTDTQYF
>.|TRBJ2-7|.|13|TRBV5-1
TGCGCCAGCAGCTCAACAGGGTCCCACGAGCAGTACTTC
CASSSTGSHEQYF
>TRBD2|TRBJ2-3|.|17|TRBV28
TGTGCCAGCAGCCCCGGGGGGGCGGGAGGGCCGTCGAATACGCAGTATTTT
CASSPGGAGGPSNTQYF
>.|TRBJ2-2|.|13|TRBV7-2
TGTGCCAGCAGCTCCCAGCTGGGCGGGGAGCTGTTTTTT
CASSSQLGGELFF
>.|TRBJ2-1|.|12|TRBV6-6
TGTGCCAGCAGTTCCACTGCGGATGAGCAGTTCTTC
CASSSTADEQFF
>.|TRBJ2-1|.|15|TRBV5-4
TGTGCCAGCAGCTTGGTAGCAGGGGTACGAAATGAGCAGTTCTTC
CASSLVAGVRNEQFF
>TRBD1|TRBJ1-1|.|14|TRBV10-3
TGTGCCATCAGTGAGGCAACAGGGGGCACTGAAGCTTTCTTT
CAISEATGGTEAFF
>.|TRBJ2-5|.|15|TRBV9
TGTGCCAGCAGCCTCCCTGGGGGGGGGCGGGAGACCCAGTACTTC
CASSLPGGGRETQYF
>.|TRBJ2-2|.|15|TRBV9
TGTGCCAGCAGCGTTACTAGCTCGGGAACCGGGGAGCTGTTTTTT
CASSVTSSGTGELFF
>.|TRBJ2-3|.|17|TRBV9
TGTGCCAGCAGCGTAGGAGGCGGCAGACAGCCCACAGATACGCAGTATTTT
CASSVGGGRQPTDTQYF
>.|TRBJ2-7|.|16|TRBV18
TGTGCCAGCTCGTCCAAGGGGTTGGAATCCGCCTACGAGCAGTACTTC
CASSSKGLESAYEQYF
>.|TRBJ2-7|.|13|TRBV6-1
TGTGCCAGCAGTGAGATTCGGGCGGCCGAGCAGTACTTC
CASSEIRAAEQYF
>.|TRBJ2-5|.|13|TRBV10-2
TGCGCCAGCCTTGGAAGGCCCGAGGAGACCCAGTACTTC
CASLGRPEETQYF
>.|TRBJ1-5|once|16|TRBV19
TGTGCCAGTAGTATAGAGAGCCCAGGGCCCCCCGGGCCCCAGCATTTT
CASSIESPGPPGPQHF
>.|TRBJ2-1|.|17|TRBV11-2
TGTGCCAGCAGCTTAAAGGCGGGCTTTCCGGTCTACAATGAGCAGTTCTTC
CASSLKAGFPVYNEQFF
>.|TRBJ2-7|.|14|TRBV7-2
TGTGCCAGCAGCTTAGTGCGCAGCAACTACGAGCAGTACTTC
CASSLVRSNYEQYF